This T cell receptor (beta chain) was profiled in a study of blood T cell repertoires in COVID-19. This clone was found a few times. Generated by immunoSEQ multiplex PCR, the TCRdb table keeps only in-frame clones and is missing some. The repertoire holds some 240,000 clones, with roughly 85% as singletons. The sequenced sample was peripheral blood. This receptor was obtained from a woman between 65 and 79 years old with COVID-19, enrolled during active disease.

This chain's CDR3 is CASSIGGQPAYEQYF. The CDR3, as DNA: TGTGCCAGCAGTATAGGGGGACAGCCCGCCTACGAGCAGTACTTC. The chain carries TRBV7-8 and TRBJ2-7, with TRBD1 identical over 7 bases. Germline assignment: CDR1 SGHVS and CDR2 FQNEAQ. The CDR3 has 15 residues. J lost 2 bases, V lost 6 bases, and 10 bases had no gene match.